What follows are 10 T cell receptor beta chains derived from one specimen sequenced in a study of a mutant IDH1 vaccine in newly diagnosed glioma. The time point denotes: week 35, safety follow-up. Each dose delivered 300 ug of mutant IDH1 20-mer peptide subcutaneously with imiquimod. Clones were read by immunoSEQ multiplex PCR, and TCRdb kept only the in-frame ones, dropping some. This table holds about 56,000 clones, 70% to 90% found once. The antigens for these receptors are not known. The source material was PBMCs, sampled from a glioma patient whose treatment included an IDH1 peptide vaccine. The receptors originated from a man aged 35-49 years with glioma.

This chain uses TRBV5-6 with TRBJ2-1; D perhaps matches TRBD1 (6 bases). Trimming pared 4 bases from V and 7 bases from J, leaving 12 bases between. The germline CDR1 and CDR2 sequences are SGHDT and YYEEEE. CDR3 length: 13 residues. CDR3: CASSLQGVNEQFF. DNA for the CDR3: TGTGCCAGCAGCCTACAGGGCGTAAATGAGCAGTTCTTC.

The chain recombines TRBV4-1 with TRBJ2-2; no firm D call. This CDR3 is built from 16 residues. Deletions cut 1 base from V and 1 base from J, with 10 bases between. Per the germline V gene, CDR1 is MGHRA and CDR2 is YSYEKL. The CDR3 is CASSQGLQLNTGELFF. The CDR3 DNA reads as TGCGCCAGCAGCCAAGGATTGCAGCTGAACACCGGGGAGCTGTTTTTT.

The CDR3 spells CSAGGTASGETQYF. The CDR3 DNA is TGCAGCGCCGGAGGGACAGCGTCAGGAGAGACCCAGTACTTC. The chain joins TRBV29-1 to TRBJ2-5, with D possibly matching TRBD1 (7 bases). V was cut by 7 bases and J by 4 bases, with 19 bases left in between. Germline CDR1 is SQVTM and CDR2 is ANQGSEA. The CDR3 has 14 amino acids.

This clone was found a few times. This chain connects TRBV7-6 to TRBJ1-2, with D perhaps TRBD1 (6 bases). The germline gives CDR1 SGHVS, CDR2 FNYEAQ. This CDR3 has 16 residues. V was clipped by 0 bases and J by 3 bases, with 14 bases between them. CDR3: CASSLAPGVGDYGYTF. The CDR3 DNA reads TGTGCCAGCAGCTTAGCGCCAGGGGTTGGCGACTATGGCTACACCTTC.

This chain links TRBV27 with TRBJ2-7, with no clear D. Between the trimmed V and J ends, which lost 5 bases and 5 bases, there was a span of 10 bases. CDR3 length equals 12 residues. Germline V lookup: CDR1 MNHEY, CDR2 SMNVEV (reference sequence). CDR3 protein: CASSPLSNEQYF. The CDR3 DNA follows: TGTGCCAGCAGTCCGCTCAGTAACGAGCAGTACTTC.

The chain links TRBV4-2 to TRBJ2-3, with 8 bases matching TRBD2. The CDR3 consists of 15 residues. V trimming: 4 bases; J trimming: 2 bases; junction bases outside the gene matches: 5. Germline V gene lookup returns CDR1 LGHNA and CDR2 YNFKEQ. The CDR3 loop is CASSPALADTDTQYF. In DNA form, the CDR3 reads TGTGCCAGCAGCCCGGCACTAGCGGACACAGATACGCAGTATTTT.

As concerns this clone: This same CDR3 is encoded by further DNA sequences in the sample. The V and J genes are TRBV6-5 and TRBJ1-4; 8 positions match TRBD1. The ends lost 0 bases at V and 7 bases at J; junction bases unmatched: 1. The CDR3 covers 14 residues. In germline, CDR1 is MNHEY, CDR2 SVGAGI. CDR3 sequence (DNA): TGTGCCAGCAGTTACTCAGACAGGGGTGAAAAACTGTTTTTT. It encodes CASSYSDRGEKLFF.

This chain connects TRBV5-1 to TRBJ2-3; no firm D call. The CDR3 consists of 16 residues. V was shortened by 5 bases and J by 0 bases, with 16 bases between the two germline ends. Germline V gene sequence: CDR1 SGHRS, CDR2 YFSETQ. The DNA for the CDR3 is TGCGCCAGCAGATCCCAGGCAGGAACTAGCACAGATACGCAGTATTTT. It yields the protein CASRSQAGTSTDTQYF.

This clone has a single count. The rearrangement joins TRBV2 to TRBJ1-5; D is perhaps TRBD1 (6 bases). Germline loops: CDR1 SNHLY, CDR2 FYNNEI. The length of the CDR3 is 14 residues. The V end was cut by 5 bases, the J end by 4 bases, with 12 bases between. CDR3 sequence reads: CASSPDRRNQPQHF. As DNA, the CDR3 is TGTGCCAGCAGTCCGGACAGACGGAATCAGCCCCAGCATTTT.

The chain employs TRBV27 and TRBJ2-3; D not resolved. From germline, CDR1 is MNHEY and CDR2 SMNVEV (reference sequence). V was clipped by 4 bases and J by 4 bases, with 9 bases between them. The CDR3 has 13 residues. The CDR3 DNA follows: TGTGCCAGCAGTTCCTTTGTAGCAGATACGCAGTATTTT. It translates to CASSSFVADTQYF.